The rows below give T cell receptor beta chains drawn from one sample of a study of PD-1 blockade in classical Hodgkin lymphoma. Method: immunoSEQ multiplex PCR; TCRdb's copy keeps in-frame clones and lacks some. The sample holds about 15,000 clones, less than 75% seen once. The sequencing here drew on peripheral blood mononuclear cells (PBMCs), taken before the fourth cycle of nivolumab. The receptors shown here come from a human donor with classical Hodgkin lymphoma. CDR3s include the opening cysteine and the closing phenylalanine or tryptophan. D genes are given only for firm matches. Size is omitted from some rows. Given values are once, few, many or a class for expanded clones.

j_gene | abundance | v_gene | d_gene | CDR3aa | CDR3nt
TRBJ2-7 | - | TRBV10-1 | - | CASSDSGPGYEQYF | TGCGCCAGCAGTGACTCTGGCCCGGGCTACGAGCAGTACTTC
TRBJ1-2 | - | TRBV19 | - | CASSIGGAYGYTF | TGTGCCAGTAGTATTGGAGGGGCGTATGGCTACACCTTC
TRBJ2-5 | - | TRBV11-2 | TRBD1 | CASSTGTGIYF | TGTGCCAGCAGCACCGGGACAGGGATATACTTC
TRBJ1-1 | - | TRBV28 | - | CASTLGVWTEAFF | TGTGCCAGCACCCTCGGGGTATGGACTGAAGCTTTCTTT
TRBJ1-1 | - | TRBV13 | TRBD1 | CASSGVQGASWTEAFF | TGTGCCAGCAGCGGTGTACAGGGGGCGAGTTGGACTGAAGCTTTCTTT
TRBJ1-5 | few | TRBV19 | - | CASSMGRDQPQHF | TGTGCCAGTAGTATGGGTCGGGATCAGCCCCAGCATTTT
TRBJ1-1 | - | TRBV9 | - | CASSATPLGTEAFF | TGTGCCAGCAGCGCCACACCTCTGGGCACTGAAGCTTTCTTT
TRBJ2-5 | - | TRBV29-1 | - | CSLLGQLGETQYF | TGCAGCCTTCTCGGGCAACTAGGGGAGACCCAGTACTTC
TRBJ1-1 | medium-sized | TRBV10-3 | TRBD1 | CATKGTGSTEAFF | TGTGCCACCAAAGGGACAGGGAGTACTGAAGCTTTCTTT
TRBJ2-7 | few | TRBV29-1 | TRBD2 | CSVLAGDTYEQYF | TGCAGCGTTCTAGCGGGAGATACCTACGAGCAGTACTTC
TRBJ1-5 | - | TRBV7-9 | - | CASSLDGQGTTQHF | TGTGCCAGCAGCCTTGACGGACAAGGGACGACCCAGCATTTT
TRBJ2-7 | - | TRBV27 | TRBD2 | CASSPLTSGDYEQYF | TGTGCCAGCAGTCCATTGACTAGCGGGGACTACGAGCAGTACTTC
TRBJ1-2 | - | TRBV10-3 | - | CAISGESFPGYTF | TGTGCCATCAGTGGGGAGAGTTTCCCTGGCTACACCTTC
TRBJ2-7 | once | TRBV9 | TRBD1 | CASSPRDSFSYEQYF | TGTGCCAGCAGCCCCCGGGACAGCTTCTCCTACGAGCAGTACTTC
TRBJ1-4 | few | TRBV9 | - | CASSAKGWTNEKLFF | TGTGCCAGCAGCGCGAAGGGGTGGACTAATGAAAAACTGTTTTTT
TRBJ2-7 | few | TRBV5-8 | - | CASSLTRGAYEQYF | TGTGCCAGCAGCTTGACAAGGGGAGCCTACGAGCAGTACTTC
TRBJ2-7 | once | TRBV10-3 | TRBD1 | CATRGQMNEQYF | TGTGCCACCCGGGGACAGATGAACGAGCAGTACTTC
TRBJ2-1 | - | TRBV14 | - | CASSQRLWGSNEQFF | TGTGCCAGCAGCCAAAGGTTATGGGGGAGCAATGAGCAGTTCTTC
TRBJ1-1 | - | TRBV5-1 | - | CASSLLPGKAEAFF | TGCGCCAGCAGCTTGCTGCCAGGGAAAGCTGAAGCTTTCTTT
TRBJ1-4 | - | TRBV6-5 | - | CASSYAAVAGEKLFF | TGTGCCAGCAGTTACGCGGCAGTGGCGGGTGAAAAACTGTTTTTT
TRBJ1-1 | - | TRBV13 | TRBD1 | CASSLEVFGTGLAEAFF | TGTGCCAGCAGCTTAGAGGTTTTTGGGACAGGGCTCGCTGAAGCTTTCTTT
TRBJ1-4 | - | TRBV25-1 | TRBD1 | CASSDGQVASF | TGTGCCAGCAGTGACGGACAGGTTGCTTCCTTT
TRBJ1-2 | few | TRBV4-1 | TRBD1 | CASSLIQPIGTGEISYGYTF | TGCGCCAGCAGCCTCATACAACCCATCGGGACAGGGGAGATCAGCTATGGCTACACCTTC
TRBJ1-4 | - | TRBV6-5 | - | CASSLHSREKLFF | TGTGCCAGCAGTTTGCACAGTAGGGAAAAACTGTTTTTT
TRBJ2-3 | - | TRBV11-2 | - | CASSLAGRPSTDTQYF | TGTGCCAGCAGCTTAGCAGGGCGGCCTAGCACAGATACGCAGTATTTT
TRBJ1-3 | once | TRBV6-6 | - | CASSYPDSGNTIYF | TGTGCCAGCAGTTACCCCGACTCTGGAAACACCATATATTTT
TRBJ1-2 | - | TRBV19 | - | CASSIKGTYGYTF | TGTGCCAGTAGTATTAAGGGTACCTATGGCTACACCTTC
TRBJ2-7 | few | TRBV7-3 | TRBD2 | CASSPGIGEGYEQYF | TGTGCCAGCAGCCCCGGGATCGGGGAGGGATACGAGCAGTACTTC
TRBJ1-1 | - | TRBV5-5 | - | CASSLAAGLNTEAFF | TGTGCCAGCAGCTTGGCCGCAGGGTTGAACACTGAAGCTTTCTTT
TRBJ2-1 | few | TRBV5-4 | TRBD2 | CASSLGTSSYNEQFF | TGTGCCAGCAGCTTGGGGACTAGCAGTTACAATGAGCAGTTCTTC
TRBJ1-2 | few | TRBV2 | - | CASRIGRPVPYGYTF | TGTGCCAGCAGGATTGGACGCCCGGTTCCCTATGGCTACACCTTC
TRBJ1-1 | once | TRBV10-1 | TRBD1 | CASSESEDETGRGKGNTEAFF | TGCGCCAGCAGTGAGTCAGAGGACGAGACAGGGAGGGGGAAAGGGAACACTGAAGCTTTCTTT
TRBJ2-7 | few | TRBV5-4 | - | CASSLFFLSGPGHEQYF | TGTGCCAGCAGCTTGTTCTTCTTATCGGGCCCCGGCCACGAGCAGTACTTC
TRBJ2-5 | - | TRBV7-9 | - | CASSLAKGIGETQYF | TGTGCCAGCAGCTTAGCGAAGGGGATCGGAGAGACCCAGTACTTC
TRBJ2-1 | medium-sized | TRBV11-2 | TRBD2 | CASSLDGSGRPYNEQFF | TGTGCCAGCAGCTTAGATGGTAGCGGGAGGCCCTACAATGAGCAGTTCTTC
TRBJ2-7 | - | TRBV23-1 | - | CASSHSNYEQYF | TGCGCCAGCAGTCATTCAAACTACGAGCAGTACTTC
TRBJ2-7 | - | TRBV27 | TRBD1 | CASSSGTGGYEQYF | TGTGCCAGCAGTTCGGGGACAGGAGGCTACGAGCAGTACTTC
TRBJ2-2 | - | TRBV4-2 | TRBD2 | CASSQGLAGNGLFF | TGTGCCAGCAGCCAAGGACTAGCGGGCAATGGGCTGTTTTTT
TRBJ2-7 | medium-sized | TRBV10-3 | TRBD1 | CAISPSGQGYEQYF | TGTGCCATCAGTCCGAGCGGACAGGGCTACGAGCAGTACTTC
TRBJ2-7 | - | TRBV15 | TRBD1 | CATSSFDRGEQYF | TGTGCCACCAGCAGCTTCGACAGGGGCGAGCAGTACTTC
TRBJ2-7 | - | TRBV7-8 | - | CASSPPVSGTAYEQYF | TGTGCCAGCAGCCCCCCGGTGTCAGGGACGGCCTACGAGCAGTACTTC
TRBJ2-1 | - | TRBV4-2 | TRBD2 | CASSHSGTSTLDEQFF | TGTGCCAGCAGCCACTCCGGGACTAGCACTTTAGATGAGCAGTTCTTC
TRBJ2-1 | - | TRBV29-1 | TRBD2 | CSVEGLAGLYNEQFF | TGCAGCGTTGAGGGACTAGCGGGCCTATACAATGAGCAGTTCTTC
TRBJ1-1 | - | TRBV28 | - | CASRQQGRPEAFF | TGTGCCAGCAGGCAACAGGGTAGGCCTGAAGCTTTCTTT
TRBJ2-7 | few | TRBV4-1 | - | CASSQNQPFEQYF | TGCGCCAGCAGCCAAAACCAACCGTTCGAGCAGTACTTC
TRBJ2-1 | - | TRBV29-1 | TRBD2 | CSVEGSRGGRNEQFF | TGCAGCGTTGAAGGGTCCCGGGGAGGGCGGAATGAGCAGTTCTTC
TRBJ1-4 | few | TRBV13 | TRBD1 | CASSLQGATNEKLFF | TGTGCCAGCAGCTTACAGGGGGCAACTAATGAAAAACTGTTTTTT
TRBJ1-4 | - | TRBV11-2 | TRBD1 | CASSDLQGLSEELFF | TGTGCCAGCAGCGACCTACAGGGGTTGAGTGAAGAACTGTTTTTT
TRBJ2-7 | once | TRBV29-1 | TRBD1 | CSVEAGQSYEQYF | TGCAGCGTTGAAGCGGGACAGTCCTACGAGCAGTACTTC
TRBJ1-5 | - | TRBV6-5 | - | CASRPTQTGQPQHF | TGTGCCAGCAGACCCACACAGACGGGGCAGCCCCAGCATTTT
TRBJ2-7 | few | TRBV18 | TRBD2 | CASSPGTNYEQYF | TGTGCCAGCTCGCCCGGGACTAACTACGAGCAGTACTTC
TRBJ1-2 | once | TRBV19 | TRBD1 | CASSGGWTGGLSNYGYTF | TGTGCCAGTAGTGGTGGATGGACAGGTGGCCTCTCTAACTATGGCTACACCTTC
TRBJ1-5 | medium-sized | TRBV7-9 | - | CASSPTVAGDQPQHF | TGTGCCAGCAGCCCCACAGTCGCGGGGGATCAGCCCCAGCATTTT
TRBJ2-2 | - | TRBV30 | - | CAWRLNTGELFF | TGTGCCTGGAGACTTAACACCGGGGAGCTGTTTTTT
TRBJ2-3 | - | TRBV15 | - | CATSRKGSTDTQYF | TGTGCCACCAGCAGAAAGGGGAGCACAGATACGCAGTATTTT